The 19 T cell receptor beta chains below all came from one sample that was sequenced in a study of CD8 T cells in ankylosing spondylitis. TCRdb analysed the 5' RACE reads with MiXCR anew, one entry per CDR3 protein. The sample has hundreds of thousands of distinct CDR3 sequences; more than 9.5% are singletons. Overall study findings and caveats: Seemingly distinctive of ankylosing spondylitis blood was a TCR beta motif formed by eight highly homologous variants.

These receptors are not linked to any known antigen. Specimen: blood, either unsorted or a sorted T cell fraction (not recorded which). Receptor source: a male donor with ankylosing spondylitis.

The J gene is TRBJ2-3, the V gene TRBV20-1; 9 bases line up with TRBD2. Germline assignment: CDR1 DFQATT and CDR2 SNEGSKA (reference sequence). The trim removed 5 bases at V and 4 bases at J, leaving 7 bases unmatched. The CDR3 totals 14 residues. CDR3 coding DNA: TGCAGTGCTCGGGGACTAGCTAATTCAGATACGCAGTATTTT. Its protein product is CSARGLANSDTQYF.

The chain has TRBV27 and TRBJ2-2, with no clear D. Germline V gene data show CDR1 as MNHEY and CDR2 as SMNVEV (reference sequence). The CDR3 covers 13 residues. V was trimmed by 7 bases and J by 5 bases, leaving 11 bases between them. In DNA, the CDR3 is TGTGCCAGCATGGTCTTAGGGACCGGGGAGCTGTTTTTT. It translates to CASMVLGTGELFF.

This clonotype was seen more than once but under ten times. The CDR3 protein is CASSLDPASGLYEQYF. The CDR3 DNA is TGTGCCAGCAGTTTAGATCCGGCTAGCGGGTTGTACGAGCAGTACTTC. The chain carries TRBV12-3 or TRBV12-4 and TRBJ2-7, with TRBD2 matching over 8 bases. CDR3 length: 16 residues. V lost 1 base to trimming and J lost 4 bases; unmatched junction nucleotides: 9.

This clonotype was counted at least ten times. The genes are TRBV12-3 or TRBV12-4 and TRBJ2-7; the D gene is possibly TRBD1 (5 bases). This CDR3 has 13 residues. Trimming pared 7 bases from V and 5 bases from J, leaving 15 bases between. CDR3 sequence reads: CASNPKGRHEQYV. The DNA for the CDR3 is TGTGCCAGCAACCCAAAGGGGCGGCACGAGCAGTACGTC.

The rearrangement uses TRBV7-9 and TRBJ2-7, with no clear D. Germline CDR1 SEHNR, CDR2 FQNEAQ (reference sequence). This CDR3 region has 13 residues. V dropped 1 base and J dropped 6 bases, with 10 bases sitting between them. The CDR3 loop reads CASSLVWSVEQYF. The CDR3 bases are TGTGCCAGCAGCTTAGTATGGTCGGTCGAGCAGTACTTC.

This clonotype occurred many times. The chain has TRBV5-1 and TRBJ2-2, with no clear D. Germline CDR1 and CDR2: SGHRS and YFSETQ. The CDR3 has 14 amino acids. The V end lost 4 bases, the J end lost 6 bases, and 13 bases lay between the germline ends. The CDR3 loop reads CASSTLDRAGELFF. The CDR3, as DNA: TGCGCCAGCAGCACACTGGATCGGGCCGGGGAGCTGTTTTTT.

This clonotype has more than one count but fewer than ten. The rearrangement uses TRBV5-5 and TRBJ2-7; 8 bases line up with TRBD2. The junction had 9 bases not matched to a gene; V was cut back by 4 bases and J by 0 bases. Germline V CDR1 and CDR2: SGHKS, YYEKEE (reference sequence). CDR3 length: 16 amino acids. DNA of the CDR3: TGTGCCAGCAGCCTTCGAGCTGCGGGGGGCTCCTACGAGCAGTACTTC. As protein: CASSLRAAGGSYEQYF.

This sequence joins TRBV5-4 and TRBJ2-3; TRBD1 aligns across 9 bases. The length of the CDR3 is 15 residues. Germline assignment: CDR1 SGHNT and CDR2 YYREEE (reference sequence). V dropped 4 bases and J dropped 5; count of bases not matched to a gene: 8. The CDR3, as DNA: TGTGCCAGCAGCCAGGACAGGGGCGGGGGAGATACGCAGTATTTT. This sequence encodes CASSQDRGGGDTQYF.

This clonotype has only a few counts. This chain connects TRBV12-3 or TRBV12-4 to TRBJ2-1; 8 nucleotides align to TRBD2. J gave up 7 bases and V 6 bases, and 11 bases lay outside the gene matches. The CDR3 length is 15 residues. The CDR3 DNA reads as TGTGCCAGCAGACCGCCGGGACTAGTTGGTAATGAGCAGTTCTTC. It encodes CASRPPGLVGNEQFF.

At least ten counts were recorded for this clonotype. The chain joins TRBV20-1 to TRBJ2-1; 10 nucleotides agree with TRBD2. The CDR3 totals 13 residues. Germline V gene data show CDR1 as DFQATT and CDR2 as SNEGSKA (reference sequence). With 6 bases clipped from V and 3 bases from J, the junction kept 2 bases outside the gene matches. The CDR3: CSARTSGYNEQFF. The CDR3, as DNA: TGCAGTGCCAGGACTAGCGGCTACAATGAGCAGTTCTTC.

This clonotype was detected a few times. The chain employs TRBV20-1 and TRBJ2-4; 10 bases agree with TRBD1. Unmatched junction bases numbered 8, after V lost 6 bases and J lost 6 bases. CDR1 is DFQATT and CDR2 is SNEGSKA in the germline V gene (reference sequence). The CDR3 totals 14 residues. DNA of the CDR3: TGCAGTGCGCCAAGGGACAGGGGATTAAACATTCAGTACTTC. Translation gives CSAPRDRGLNIQYF.

This clonotype came up many times. DNA of the CDR3: TGTGCCACCAGTGATTTGCAGGTAGCGGGCTTAATGGGTGAGCAGTTCTTC. Its protein is CATSDLQVAGLMGEQFF. The J gene is TRBJ2-1, the V gene TRBV24-1, with TRBD2 matching over 7 bases. V shed 0 bases, J shed 9 bases, and the junction held 13 bases outside the gene matches. The CDR3 spans 17 residues. CDR1 and CDR2 (germline): KGHDR, SFDVKD.

The chain is built from TRBV6-1 and TRBJ2-7, with 9 positions matching TRBD1. V shed 10 bases and J 3 bases; nucleotides not matched to a gene: 16. The germline V gene has CDR1 MNHNS and CDR2 SASEGT. The CDR3 is 16 residues long. CDR3 bases: TGTGCCACCAGGACCCCGGGACAGGGTTTAGGCTACGAGCAGTACGTC. It codes for CATRTPGQGLGYEQYV.

This clonotype has a handful of counts. The chain combines TRBV4-2 with TRBJ2-5; the D gene is possibly TRBD2 (5 bases). Germline CDR1 is LGHNA and CDR2 is YNFKEQ. There are 14 residues in the CDR3. V lost 0 bases, J lost 9 bases, and 14 bases lay in between. The DNA of the CDR3 is TGTGCCAGCAGCCAAGAGGGGAGCCAACCCCCCCAGTACTTC. Translating it yields CASSQEGSQPPQYF.

CDR3 protein: CASRLGRKLYNEQFF. The DNA for the CDR3 is TGTGCCAGCCGTCTGGGGCGGAAACTATACAATGAGCAGTTCTTC. The chain has TRBV12-3 or TRBV12-4 and TRBJ2-1; TRBD1 might be the D (5 bases). This CDR3 spans 15 amino acids. Trimming left V 8 bases short and J 4 bases short, with 18 bases between.

This chain links TRBV15 with TRBJ1-5, with a possible D match to TRBD1 (5 bases). V lost 8 bases and J 2 bases, leaving 16 bases between the germline ends. The germline CDR1 and CDR2 sequences are LNHNV and YYDKDF (reference sequence). CDR3 size: 15 residues. Written as DNA, the CDR3 is TGTGCCACCGCGATAAGTGGGGGGGGCAATCAGCCCCAGCATTTT. It specifies CATAISGGGNQPQHF.

The chain joins TRBV9 to TRBJ1-1; weak D call: TRBD1 (5 bases). This CDR3 has 14 amino acids. Per the germline V gene, CDR1 is SGDLS and CDR2 is YYNGEE. Between the trimmed V and J ends, which lost 1 base and 4 bases, there was a span of 11 bases. In DNA form, the CDR3 reads TGTGCCAGCAGCGTAAGAGGGGACGGCACTGAAGCTTTCTTT. It codes for CASSVRGDGTEAFF.

This clonotype showed up many times. The chain uses TRBV20-1 and TRBJ2-1, with 8 nucleotides matching TRBD2. Looked up from germline, CDR1 is DFQATT and CDR2 is SNEGSKA (reference sequence). The J segment lost 2 bases and the V segment lost 7 bases, leaving 7 bases of the junction unmatched. The length of the CDR3 is 14 residues. The CDR3 DNA is TGCAGTGATATCCTAGCGGGCCCCTACAATGAGCAGTTCTTC. This encodes CSDILAGPYNEQFF.

This clonotype was counted a few times. This chain links TRBV7-9 with TRBJ2-7; D is unclear. Germline V gene sequence: CDR1 SEHNR, CDR2 FQNEAQ (reference sequence). The ends were cut back, 7 bases at V and 2 bases at J, with 12 bases in the middle. The CDR3 length is 13 residues. CDR3 DNA sequence: TGTGCCAGCACAAGGGAAAGTACCTACGAGCAGTACTTC. As protein: CASTRESTYEQYF. Full variable domain (missing parts from reference TRBV7-9 and TRBJ2-7): DTGVSQNPRHKITKRGQNVTFRCDPISEHNRLYWYRQTLGQGPEFLTYFQNEAQLEKSRLLSDRFSAERPKGSFSTLEIQRTEQGDSAMYLCASTRESTYEQYFGPGTRLTVT.